Below, 32 T cell receptor beta chains from the same sample are listed, as sequenced in a study of patients and donors after allogeneic stem cell transplantation. TCRdb independently ran MiXCR on the RT-PCR reads; one entry per CDR3 protein. This sample has about 960,000 distinct CDR3 sequences, with 18% found just once. The sample was blood, either unsorted or a sorted T cell fraction (not recorded which). The origin of the receptors is a human donor who was either an allogeneic HSCT recipient or a stem cell or donor lymphocyte infusion donor (not recorded which). It is not recorded whose cells these are; they may come from a transplant donor.

This clonotype was counted only a few times. The chain links TRBV7-6 to TRBJ2-1; no definite D call. The germline CDR1 and CDR2 sequences are SGHVS and FNYEAQ. V gave up 0 bases and J gave up 0 bases, with 9 bases separating them. This CDR3 is built from 16 residues. The CDR3 is CASSLAKQSSYNEQFF. Here the CDR3 DNA reads TGTGCCAGCAGCTTAGCGAAGCAGAGCTCCTACAATGAGCAGTTCTTC. The whole variable domain, remainder taken from reference TRBV7-6 and TRBJ2-1, is GAGVSQSPRYKVTKRGQDVALRCDPISGHVSLYWYRQALGQGPEFLTYFNYEAQQDKSGLPNDRFSAERPEGSISTLTIQRTEQRDSAMYRCASSLAKQSSYNEQFFGPGTRLTVL.

This clonotype turned up a few times. The J gene is TRBJ2-3, the V gene TRBV5-6, with D perhaps matching TRBD1 or TRBD2 (6 bases each). The CDR3 length is 16 residues. The V and J ends lost 4 bases and 5 bases respectively, with 20 bases between them. Per germline, CDR1 SGHDT and CDR2 YYEEEE. The CDR3 sequence is CASSPEGGLSEDTQYF. CDR3 sequence (DNA): TGTGCCAGCAGCCCTGAGGGGGGCCTTTCCGAAGATACGCAGTATTTT. Variable domain in full (rest from reference TRBV5-6 and TRBJ2-3): DAGVTQSPTHLIKTRGQQVTLRCSPKSGHDTVSWYQQALGQGPQFIFQYYEEEERQRGNFPDRFSGHQFPNYSSELNVNALLLGDSALYLCASSPEGGLSEDTQYFGPGTRLTVL.

This clonotype was seen only a few times. This chain uses TRBV5-1 with TRBJ2-7; D unresolved. Per the germline V gene, CDR1 is SGHRS and CDR2 is YFSETQ. The CDR3 contains 12 residues. The ends were cut back, 8 bases at V and 2 bases at J, with 11 bases in the middle. This CDR3 is CASGDNAYEQYF. The CDR3, as DNA: TGCGCCAGTGGAGACAATGCCTACGAGCAGTACTTC.

This chain links TRBV2 with TRBJ2-1; 10 nucleotides agree with TRBD2. The germline V gene has CDR1 SNHLY and CDR2 FYNNEI. Trimming removed 3 bases from V and 0 bases from J; junction bases left unmatched: 8. The CDR3 length is 18 residues. The DNA for the CDR3 is TGTGCCAGCAGTGATCCTAGCGGGGGACAAAGCTCCTACAATGAGCAGTTCTTC. It yields the protein CASSDPSGGQSSYNEQFF.

For the CDR3, the DNA is TGTGCCAGTAGCCCAATGGAGCGGGGGATGGGTAATGAGCAGTTCTTC. Translated, it gives CASSPMERGMGNEQFF. This chain connects TRBV19 to TRBJ2-1; 8 bases line up with TRBD2. The CDR3 loop spans 16 amino acids. V gave up 6 bases and J gave up 7 bases; unmatched junction bases: 14. The germline V gene encodes CDR1 LNHDA and CDR2 SQIVND (reference sequence). The full variable domain, with the rest looked up from reference TRBV19 and TRBJ2-1, is DGGITQSPKYLFRKEGQNVTLSCEQNLNHDAMYWYRQDPGQGLRLIYYSQIVNDFQKGDIAEGYSVSREKKESFPLTVTSAQKNPTAFYLCASSPMERGMGNEQFFGPGTRLTVL.

V usage is TRBV3-1 and J usage is TRBJ2-7, with TRBD1 matching over 8 bases. V lost 0 bases to trimming and J lost 5 bases; unmatched junction nucleotides: 18. In germline, CDR1 is LGHDT, CDR2 YNNKEL (reference sequence). This CDR3 has 19 residues. CDR3: CASSQEWPRRTGRLDEQYF. The CDR3 DNA reads TGTGCCAGCAGCCAAGAATGGCCCCGCCGGACAGGGAGGTTGGACGAGCAGTACTTC.

This chain connects TRBV7-9 to TRBJ1-1; a possible D gene is TRBD1 (6 bases). Germline V lookup: CDR1 SEHNR, CDR2 FQNEAQ (reference sequence). The length of the CDR3 is 13 residues. The germline V and J ends were trimmed by 10 bases and 1 base, with 13 bases remaining between them. The CDR3 here is CATGGQKNTEAFF. The CDR3 DNA is TGTGCCACGGGGGGGCAGAAGAACACTGAAGCTTTCTTT.

This clonotype showed up just a few times. CDR3 residues: CASSPTQGARSYEQYF. The CDR3 bases are TGTGCCAGCTCACCAACACAGGGGGCGAGGTCCTACGAGCAGTACTTC. V and J are TRBV18 and TRBJ2-7, with 9 nucleotides matching TRBD1. The germline V gene encodes CDR1 KGHSH and CDR2 LQKENI. This CDR3 comprises 16 residues. V shed 2 bases, J shed 1 base, and the junction held 6 bases outside the gene matches.

V is TRBV6-1 and J is TRBJ1-1; D is ambiguous. Germline V CDR1 and CDR2: MNHNS, SASEGT. Trimming stripped 6 bases from V and 4 bases from J, with 18 bases between. This CDR3 has 15 amino acids. The CDR3, as DNA: TGTGCCAGCAGCCGAACATCAAAGATGGGCACTGAAGCTTTCTTT. Protein product: CASSRTSKMGTEAFF.

The chain joins TRBV7-9 to TRBJ1-5; the D gene is possibly TRBD1 (5 bases). The V end lost 4 bases, the J end lost 6 bases, and 13 bases lay between the germline ends. CDR1 and CDR2 from the germline V gene are SEHNR and FQNEAQ (reference sequence). This CDR3 has 14 residues. Written as DNA, the CDR3 is TGTGCCAGCAGCTCAAATACGGGGGGTCAGCCCCAGCATTTT. It encodes CASSSNTGGQPQHF.

V gene TRBV5-1 combines with J gene TRBJ2-3; D is undetermined. The CDR3 totals 14 residues. V was shortened by 1 base and J by 3 bases, with 9 bases between the two germline ends. CDR1 and CDR2 (germline): SGHRS, YFSETQ. CDR3 in amino acids: CASSLWQDTDTQYF. The DNA of the CDR3 is TGCGCCAGCAGCTTGTGGCAGGATACAGATACGCAGTATTTT.

At least ten counts were recorded for this clonotype. This rearrangement joins TRBV12-3 or TRBV12-4 to TRBJ2-1; the match to TRBD1 covers 8 bases. The CDR3 length is 16 residues. Trimming took 5 bases from V and 5 from J; bases not matched to a gene: 11. The CDR3 spells CASSHRGSRIDNEQFF. CDR3 DNA: TGTGCCAGCAGTCACAGGGGGTCAAGGATAGACAATGAGCAGTTCTTC.

The chain has TRBV4-1 and TRBJ2-1, with D uncertain. Germline V gene data show CDR1 as MGHRA and CDR2 as YSYEKL. The ends were cut back, 4 bases at V and 7 bases at J, with 20 bases in the middle. This CDR3 comprises 16 residues. This CDR3 is CASSPIGFLGINEQFF. DNA of the CDR3: TGCGCCAGCAGCCCCATCGGCTTCCTTGGGATAAATGAGCAGTTCTTC.

This clonotype was counted between two and nine times. The chain combines TRBV2 with TRBJ1-4; D is undetermined. V shed 1 base and J shed 8 bases, with 8 bases lying between them. Germline-derived CDR1 and CDR2 are SNHLY and FYNNEI. This CDR3 contains 13 residues. CDR3 sequence (DNA): TGTGCCAGCAGTGAAGACGTGGTCGAAAAACTGTTTTTT. Its translation is CASSEDVVEKLFF.

This clonotype occurred a few times. This rearrangement joins TRBV28 to TRBJ2-5; D remains ambiguous. The CDR3 is 14 residues long. The germline V and J ends were trimmed by 1 base and 5 bases, with 11 bases remaining between them. Germline lookup yields CDR1 MDHEN and CDR2 SYDVKM. DNA for the CDR3: TGTGCCAGCAGTTTATATCGGGTTGGGGAGACCCAGTACTTC. Its protein is CASSLYRVGETQYF.

This clonotype was seen a few times. The V gene is TRBV5-6, the J gene TRBJ2-5, with 9 positions matching TRBD2. This CDR3 region has 15 residues. Germline V lookup: CDR1 SGHDT, CDR2 YYEEEE. V dropped 2 bases and J dropped 4; count of bases not matched to a gene: 6. CDR3 protein: CASSLFSGSRETQYF. The DNA of the CDR3 is TGTGCCAGCAGCTTATTTAGCGGGAGCCGAGAGACCCAGTACTTC.

The rearrangement links TRBV2 to TRBJ2-3; no clear D. The germline gives CDR1 SNHLY, CDR2 FYNNEI. Trimming stripped 10 bases from V and 0 bases from J, with 5 bases between. The CDR3 sequence is 11 residues long. CDR3 sequence reads: CATLSTDTQYF. CDR3 bases: TGTGCCACCCTTAGCACAGATACGCAGTATTTT.

In this sample, this clonotype turned up a few times. The gene calls are TRBV12-3 or TRBV12-4 and TRBJ1-5; D may be TRBD1 (6 bases). Trimming cost V 8 bases and J 9 bases, with 20 bases left between them. This CDR3 spans 14 amino acids. The CDR3 spells CASSGGDTELPQHF. The CDR3 nucleotides are TGTGCCAGCTCCGGGGGGGACACCGAATTGCCCCAGCATTTT.

The chain combines TRBV19 with TRBJ2-7; either TRBD1 or TRBD2 may supply D (5 bases each). Germline-derived CDR1 and CDR2 are LNHDA and SQIVND (reference sequence). Trimming took off 3 bases at V and 4 bases at J, with 19 bases between the two ends. The CDR3 extends over 16 amino acids. CDR3 sequence: CASSITLVKGAYEQYF. DNA of the CDR3: TGTGCCAGTAGTATCACACTAGTCAAAGGGGCTTACGAGCAGTACTTC.

The rearrangement uses TRBV2 and TRBJ1-1; no firm D call. V lost 3 bases and J 6 bases, leaving 14 bases between the germline ends. The CDR3 loop spans 14 amino acids. The V gene's germline CDR1 is SNHLY and CDR2 FYNNEI. As DNA, the CDR3 is TGTGCCAGCAGTGAGTCGGGCCACCTATCTGAAGCTTTCTTT. As protein: CASSESGHLSEAFF.

The rearrangement links TRBV7-8 to TRBJ2-5; D call uncertain. The CDR3 is 14 amino acids. Germline V lookup: CDR1 SGHVS, CDR2 FQNEAQ. V gave up 5 bases and J gave up 2 bases, with 12 bases separating them. DNA of the CDR3: TGTGCCAGCAGCCCCAACCGAAAACAAGAGACCCAGTACTTC. As protein: CASSPNRKQETQYF.

The chain's CDR3 is CASSSYLAGGPSGETQYF. The CDR3 DNA sequence: TGTGCCAGCAGCTCCTACCTAGCGGGGGGGCCCTCCGGGGAGACCCAGTACTTC. The rearrangement joins TRBV11-1 to TRBJ2-5, with TRBD2 matching over 12 bases. Unmatched junction bases numbered 14, after V lost 4 bases and J lost 5 bases. The CDR3 consists of 18 residues. Per germline, CDR1 SGHAT and CDR2 FQDESV (reference sequence).

This chain uses TRBV9 with TRBJ2-7, with D perhaps TRBD2 (5 bases). Per germline, CDR1 SGDLS and CDR2 YYNGEE. V was pared by 4 bases and J by 0 bases, with 11 bases between. The CDR3 sequence is 14 residues long. The CDR3 region is CASSSGLSSYEQYF. The DNA for the CDR3 is TGTGCCAGCAGCTCAGGACTGAGCTCCTACGAGCAGTACTTC.

The chain employs TRBV6-5 and TRBJ2-1; 7 bases are shared with TRBD2. This CDR3 has 15 amino acids. Trimming cost V 6 bases and J 4 bases; bases outside gene matches: 9. The germline gives CDR1 MNHEY, CDR2 SVGAGI. CDR3 loop: CASRYEAGNYNEQFF. The DNA for the CDR3 is TGTGCCAGCAGGTACGAAGCGGGAAATTACAATGAGCAGTTCTTC.

This chain links TRBV9 with TRBJ2-3; D is unresolved. The V gene's germline CDR1 is SGDLS and CDR2 YYNGEE. With 0 bases removed from V and 1 base from J, the gap between germline ends came to 3 bases. The CDR3 runs to 13 residues. The CDR3 sequence: CASSVARTDTQYF. The CDR3 nucleotides are TGTGCCAGCAGCGTAGCGCGCACAGATACGCAGTATTTT.

This clonotype appeared a few times. The chain uses TRBV24-1 and TRBJ2-5; the D gene is possibly TRBD1 (7 bases). V lost 0 bases to trimming and J lost 5 bases, with 18 bases between them. Germline V gives CDR1 KGHDR, CDR2 SFDVKD. The CDR3 spans 17 residues. The chain's CDR3 is CATSDLRAGGGRETQYF. The CDR3 nucleotides read TGTGCCACCAGTGATTTGAGGGCAGGGGGAGGTCGGGAGACCCAGTACTTC.

A few counts support this clonotype. The V and J genes are TRBV3-1 and TRBJ1-1; TRBD1 might be the D (5 bases). Deletions cut 4 bases from V and 7 bases from J, with 13 bases between. CDR1 is LGHDT and CDR2 is YNNKEL in the germline V gene (reference sequence). CDR3 length: 13 amino acids. Here the CDR3 DNA reads TGTGCCAGCAGCCGAGGGGAGATCGGTGAAGCTTTCTTT. Translated, it gives CASSRGEIGEAFF.

This clonotype was seen a single time. V usage is TRBV5-1 and J usage is TRBJ1-1; D perhaps matches TRBD1 (5 bases). V was pared by 0 bases and J by 5 bases, with 14 bases between. The germline V gene has CDR1 SGHRS and CDR2 YFSETQ. The CDR3 consists of 15 residues. The CDR3 protein is CASSLVDRPSTEAFF. The CDR3 DNA follows: TGCGCCAGCAGCTTGGTCGACAGACCCTCGACTGAAGCTTTCTTT. The complete variable domain, with remaining parts taken from reference TRBV5-1 and TRBJ1-1, reads KAGVTQTPRYLIKTRGQQVTLSCSPISGHRSVSWYQQTPGQGLQFLFEYFSETQRNKGNFPGRFSGRQFSNSRSEMNVSTLELGDSALYLCASSLVDRPSTEAFFGQGTRLTVV.

This clonotype was recorded a few times. The V gene is TRBV20-1, the J gene TRBJ2-1; possible D gene TRBD2, 6 bases. Germline lookup yields CDR1 DFQATT and CDR2 SNEGSKA (reference sequence). The CDR3 totals 15 residues. V was shortened by 3 bases and J by 0 bases, with 12 bases between the two germline ends. This chain's CDR3 is CSASGGASSYNEQFF. CDR3 nucleotides: TGCAGTGCTAGCGGCGGGGCCAGCTCCTACAATGAGCAGTTCTTC.

V and J are TRBV7-9 and TRBJ2-1; 11 bases align to TRBD2. V dropped 5 bases and J dropped 8; count of bases not matched to a gene: 8. Germline V CDR1 and CDR2: SEHNR, FQNEAQ (reference sequence). This CDR3 comprises 15 residues. The CDR3 DNA reads as TGTGCCAGCAGCCCGGGACTAGCGGAATCTGATGAGCAGTTCTTC. Translation gives CASSPGLAESDEQFF.

The rearrangement joins TRBV5-6 to TRBJ2-1; 8 bases are shared with TRBD2. Losses at the gene ends were 4 bases for V and 9 bases for J; bases not matched to a gene: 9. The germline V gene encodes CDR1 SGHDT and CDR2 YYEEEE. This CDR3 is 14 amino acids long. The DNA of the CDR3 is TGTGCCAGCAGCGTCCAGGGCGGGAGGTCTGAGCAGTTCTTC. Protein sequence: CASSVQGGRSEQFF.

This clonotype was picked up a small number of times. The chain links TRBV29-1 to TRBJ2-3, with 12 bases matching TRBD2. The CDR3 is 17 amino acids. Germline-derived CDR1 and CDR2 are SQVTM and ANQGSEA. J lost 4 bases, V lost 4 bases, and 12 bases had no gene match. CDR3: CSVALGTSGRRADTQYF. CDR3 bases: TGCAGCGTTGCCCTCGGGACTAGCGGGCGCCGGGCAGATACGCAGTATTTT.